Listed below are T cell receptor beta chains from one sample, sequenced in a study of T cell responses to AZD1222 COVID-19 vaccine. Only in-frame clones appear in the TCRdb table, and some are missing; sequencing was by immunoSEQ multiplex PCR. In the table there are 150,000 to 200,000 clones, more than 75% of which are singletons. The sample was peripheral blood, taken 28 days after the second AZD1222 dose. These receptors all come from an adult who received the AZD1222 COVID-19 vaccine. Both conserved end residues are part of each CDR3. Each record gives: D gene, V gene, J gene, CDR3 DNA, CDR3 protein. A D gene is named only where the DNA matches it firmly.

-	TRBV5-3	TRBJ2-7	TGTGCCAGAAGCTGCTTCCGTTCCGAGCAGTACTTC	CARSCFRSEQYF
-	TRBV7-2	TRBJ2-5	TGTGCCAGCAGCCCCGTGACTAGTCCGGAGACCCAGTACTTC	CASSPVTSPETQYF
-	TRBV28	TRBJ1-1	TGTGCCAGCACCGGGACCTTGGGCACTGAAGCTTTCTTT	CASTGTLGTEAFF
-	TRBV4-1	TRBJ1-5	TGCGCCAGCAGCCAAGATGACGGTAATCAGCCCCAGCATTTT	CASSQDDGNQPQHF
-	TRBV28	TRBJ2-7	TGTGCCAGCAGTCGGAAAGTCCGGGGAGGCGAGCAGTACTTC	CASSRKVRGGEQYF
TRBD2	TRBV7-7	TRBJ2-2	TGTGCTAGCGGAGCGGGAGGTAACACCGGGGAGCTGTTTTTT	CASGAGGNTGELFF
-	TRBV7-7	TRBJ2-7	TGTGCTAGCAGCTTAGATATACAGGAATTGTATGAGCAGTACTTC	CASSLDIQELYEQYF
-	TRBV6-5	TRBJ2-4	TGTGCCAGCAGTTACGGGCAAACCAAAAACATTCAGTACTTC	CASSYGQTKNIQYF
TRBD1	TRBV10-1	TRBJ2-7	TGCGCCAGCAGCTTTACATTCGGACAGGTCAAACGGTCCTACGAGCAGTACTTC	CASSFTFGQVKRSYEQYF
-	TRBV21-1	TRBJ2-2	TGTGCCAGCAGCAAAACGCCCAGGGATCTAGCTGGCCGGGGAGCTGTTTTT	CASSKTPRDLAGRGAVF
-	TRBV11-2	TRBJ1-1	TGTGCCAGCAGCTTCGGCGCTGAAGCTTTCTTT	CASSFGAEAFF
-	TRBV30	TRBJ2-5	TGTGCCTGGAGTAGCAGGGCGGGGACCCAGTACTTC	CAWSSRAGTQYF
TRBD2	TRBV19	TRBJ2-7	TGTGCCAGTAGTAAGGGTCCCGGGAGGCTGGGGGAGCAGTACTTC	CASSKGPGRLGEQYF
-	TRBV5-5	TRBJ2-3	TGTGCCAGCAGCTTGCCAGGGATGGGAGATACGCAGTATTTT	CASSLPGMGDTQYF